This T cell receptor beta chain came from a study of Graves' ophthalmopathy and Graves' hyperthyroidism listed by TCRdb under 2018. Background for the entire study: Peripheral blood was collected at initial diagnosis, prior to any treatment. The study used TCR beta repertoire signatures to distinguish Graves' ophthalmopathy from Graves' hyperthyroidism and to predict progression to ophthalmopathy. In total, 135 blood samples were TCR-sequenced: around 42 ophthalmopathy, roughly 77 hyperthyroidism and roughly 17 hyperthyroidism-to-ophthalmopathy patients. A discovery set of 100 patients (43 ophthalmopathy, 55 to 60 stable hyperthyroidism) was enrolled to explore V-J signatures distinguishing ophthalmopathy from hyperthyroidism. An independent validation cohort was composed of roughly 19 hyperthyroidism patients and more than 15 patients who later progressed from hyperthyroidism to ophthalmopathy. T-cell repertoires of thyroid tissue and blood were compared in over 5 hyperthyroidism patients. Following sampling, methimazole starting at 30 mg daily was administered to hyperthyroidism patients, and high-dose intravenous methylprednisolone was administered to ophthalmopathy patients. The roughly 91 discovery patients were randomly divided into training and test sets at a 7:3 ratio.

For repertoire sequencing, the TCR beta CDR3 regions were amplified from RNA transcripts. A first-round RT-PCR used HTBI primers with the Qiagen OneStep RT-PCR kit, followed by a second-round multiplex PCR, size selection and purification. Libraries were sequenced paired-end with 100 bp reads on an Illumina HiSeq2000. Per the original workflow: SOAPnuke was used to process the reads, removing any read that contained adapters or uncalled bases, had a mean Phred below 15, or lacked an exact match to the constant primer or identifier. COPE v1.2.5 was used to merge high-quality paired reads. Clonotypes were defined as unique nucleotide sequences and were aligned to IMGT TRB V, D and J references using MiTCR v1.1. The analysis was limited to V-J combinations with a frequency above 0.0001, which together covered more than 99% of repertoires. For each V-J combination, a TCR clonal expansion and chaos score was defined as the ratio of F50 clonal expansion to chaos observed in the TCRdist matrix. Welch's t-statistics and random forest were used to reduce features to about 13 V-J combinations, which were fed into a naive Bayes classifier. The Morisita-Horn index was used to measure how similar the thyroid and blood repertoires were. TCRdb reran the public reads through fastp at Q25 and MiXCR, keeping productive beta chains. All rows with the same CDR3 protein become a single entry with the most common DNA and genes. TCRdb, not the authors, supplied the V and J calls. The sample records 210,000 or so distinct CDR3 sequences, 25% to 35% of which are singletons. The biggest ten clones account for approximately 8.6% of the sample.

As concerns this clonotype: Its binding antigen is unknown. Per-base qualities were not stored, and no clone one base away is much larger.

Patients with ophthalmopathy had moderately to severely active disease, with a Clinical Activity Score of 3 or more, a NOSPECS grade of 4 or more, and a disease duration of less than 3 months. Patients with other autoimmune diseases, uncontrolled infections, pregnancy or lactation were excluded from the study. Clinical symptoms, serum thyroxine, TRAb, thyroid ultrasound and orbital computed tomography formed the basis of the diagnosis. Using Ficoll-Paque density gradient centrifugation, PBMCs were isolated from about 9.2 ml of fresh peripheral blood. Total RNA was extracted using Trizol reagent, and RNA quality was checked on an Agilent 2100 Bioanalyzer. CDR1 and CDR2 (SNHLY, FYNNEI) derive from the germline V gene. Measured from the cysteine to the phenylalanine, the CDR3 is 14 residues long. Only the CDR3 region is kept as DNA, spanning 42 bases read in frame from base 1. V is pared back by 1 base and J by 0 bases, with 6 bases lying between the germline termini.

General findings and caveats noted by the study authors: Among expanded thyroid clonotypes with frequency above 0.001, most also showed up in blood, which suggests that blood repertoires may reflect the thyroid immune response. In validation, the model predicted ophthalmopathy progression with nearly 71% sensitivity and roughly 72% specificity; some 13 predicted patients were CT-confirmed with GO in a median of around 6 months. No statistical method was used to predetermine the sample size, and group allocation was not hidden from the investigators. The 13-signature model separated ophthalmopathy from stable hyperthyroidism with over 85% sensitivity and roughly 84% specificity in cross-validation, and 80%/75% in the test set.

The chain is made from TRBV2 and TRBJ1-1; the D gene identity is not certain. The receptor was derived from a man aged 45 to 65 with Graves' ophthalmopathy. Donor details come from another sample of the same person, matched by shared clones. The sample was peripheral blood. The CDR3 sequence is CASSEGDMNTEAFF. The sequenced DNA is TGTGCCAGCAGTGAAGGGGATATGAACACTGAAGCTTTCTTT.